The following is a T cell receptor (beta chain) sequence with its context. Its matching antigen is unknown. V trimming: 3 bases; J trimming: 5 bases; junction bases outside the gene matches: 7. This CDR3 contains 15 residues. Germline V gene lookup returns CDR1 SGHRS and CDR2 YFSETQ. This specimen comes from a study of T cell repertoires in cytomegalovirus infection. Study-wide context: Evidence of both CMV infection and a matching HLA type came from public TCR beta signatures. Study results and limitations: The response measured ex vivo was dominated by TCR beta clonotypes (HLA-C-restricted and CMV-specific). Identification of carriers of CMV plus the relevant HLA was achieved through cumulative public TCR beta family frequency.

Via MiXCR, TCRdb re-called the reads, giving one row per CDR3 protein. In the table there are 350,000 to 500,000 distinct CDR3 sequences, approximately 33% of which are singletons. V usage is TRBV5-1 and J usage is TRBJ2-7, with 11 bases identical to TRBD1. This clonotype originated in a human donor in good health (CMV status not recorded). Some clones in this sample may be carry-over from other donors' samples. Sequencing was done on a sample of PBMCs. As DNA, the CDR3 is TGCGCCAGCAGCTCACGGGGACAGGGGGGCAACGAGCAGTACTTC. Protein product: CASSSRGQGGNEQYF.